Listed below are T cell receptor beta chains from one sample, sequenced in a study of cytomegalovirus exposure and HLA in healthy donors. Method: immunoSEQ multiplex PCR; TCRdb's copy keeps in-frame clones and lacks some. The sample shows about 150,000 clones, nearly 85% of them seen only once. The sample consisted of PBMCs. These receptors were collected from a male donor in good health and CMV-seronegative. Both conserved end residues are part of each CDR3. D genes are given only for firm matches. Size tells how often a clone was seen (once, few, many) or the class of an expanded clone, and some rows leave it out.

>TRBV27|NA|NA|TRBJ1-5
CASSLMGGNQPQHF
TGTGCCAGCAGTTTAATGGGAGGCAATCAGCCCCAGCATTTT
>TRBV6-6|once|NA|TRBJ1-2
CASSPGYGYTF
TGTGCCAGCAGTCCCGGGTATGGCTACACCTTC
>TRBV6-5|NA|NA|TRBJ2-1
CASSYSSSSYNEQFF
TGTGCCAGCAGTTACTCGAGTTCCTCCTACAATGAGCAGTTCTTC
>TRBV13|NA|NA|TRBJ1-1
CASSPLDPKNTEAFF
TGTGCCAGCAGCCCCCTAGATCCCAAGAACACTGAAGCTTTCTTT
>TRBV29-1|NA|NA|TRBJ1-1
CSARKTVNTEAFF
TGCAGCGCACGCAAGACAGTGAACACTGAAGCTTTCTTT
>TRBV5-1|NA|NA|TRBJ1-1
CASSMNTEAFF
TGCGCCAGCAGTATGAACACTGAAGCTTTCTTT
>TRBV19|NA|TRBD1|TRBJ1-2
CASTTRQGVIRGYTF
TGTGCCAGTACCACTCGACAGGGTGTTATCCGCGGCTACACCTTC
>TRBV6-1|NA|NA|TRBJ2-7
CASSESTNGYEQYF
TGTGCCAGCAGTGAATCGACTAATGGCTACGAGCAGTACTTC
>TRBV7-6|NA|NA|TRBJ1-1
CASSLDDRPNTEAFF
TGTGCCAGCAGCTTAGATGACAGACCGAACACTGAAGCTTTCTTT
>TRBV7-8|few|TRBD1|TRBJ2-5
CASSPRGDRVETQYF
TGTGCCAGCAGCCCGCGCGGGGACAGGGTGGAGACCCAGTACTTC
>TRBV7-3|NA|TRBD1|TRBJ2-3
CASSRGTGATDTQYF
TGTGCCAGCAGCCGTGGGACAGGGGCCACAGATACGCAGTATTTT
>TRBV11-2|NA|NA|TRBJ1-6
CASSLEGRRSSYNSPLHF
TGTGCCAGCAGCTTAGAGGGGAGAAGGAGCTCCTATAATTCACCCCTCCACTTT
>TRBV19|NA|NA|TRBJ1-1
CASSRAETGMNTEAFF
TGTGCCAGTAGTAGAGCCGAAACAGGAATGAACACTGAAGCTTTCTTT
>TRBV19|NA|TRBD1|TRBJ1-2
CASSSPGQGSLWGYTF
TGTGCCAGTAGTAGCCCGGGACAGGGGTCTCTTTGGGGCTACACCTTC
>TRBV13|NA|TRBD1|TRBJ1-6
CASSARDRGSPLHF
TGTGCCAGCAGCGCCCGGGACAGGGGTTCACCCCTCCACTTT
>TRBV5-1|NA|NA|TRBJ1-4
CASMFIGGGRRNEKLFF
TGCGCCAGCATGTTTATAGGCGGGGGGCGGAGAAATGAAAAACTGTTTTTT
>TRBV13|NA|NA|TRBJ2-6
CASSLGGVGANVLTF
TGTGCCAGCAGCTTAGGAGGAGTTGGGGCCAACGTCCTGACTTTC
>TRBV7-9|NA|TRBD2|TRBJ2-7
CASSSGLVSYEQYF
TGTGCCAGCAGCTCGGGACTAGTTTCCTACGAGCAGTACTTC